One and the same sample provided the 32 T cell receptor beta chains below, sequenced in a study of blood T cell repertoires in COVID-19. Assay used: immunoSEQ multiplex PCR; TCRdb lists only in-frame clones, some missing. The sample holds around 310,000 clones, 89% seen once. Source material: peripheral blood. Receptors were obtained from a woman in her fifties or sixties with acute or convalescent COVID-19.

The J gene is TRBJ2-3, the V gene TRBV21-1; the table's D call of TRBD1 was not tested on the DNA. TRBV21-1 counts as a pseudogene. This CDR3 has 24 amino acids. The CDR3 region has the DNA TGTGCCAGCAGCAAAGGAAACAGGGGGTGGTGGGGTTCGGCCAGCACCACCCAAACAGATACGCAGTATTTT. Its protein product is CASSKGNRGWWGSASTTQTDTQYF.

The chain joins TRBV7-8 to TRBJ2-7; tentatively, D is TRBD2 (5 bases). This CDR3 is built from 14 residues. Trimming removed 9 bases from V and 0 bases from J, with 15 bases in between. The germline V gene has CDR1 SGHVS and CDR2 FQNEAQ. The CDR3 here is CASGRSGFSYEQYF. The CDR3 nucleotides are TGTGCCAGTGGAAGATCGGGGTTCTCCTACGAGCAGTACTTC.

The chain is built from TRBV29-1 and TRBJ2-7; TRBD1 agrees at 7 bases. J was trimmed by 0 bases and V by 4 bases; bases with no gene match: 3. The CDR3 contains 13 residues. Germline assignment: CDR1 SQVTM and CDR2 ANQGSEA. The CDR3 loop reads CSVAGGSSYEQYF. The CDR3 nucleotides read TGCAGCGTTGCAGGGGGAAGCTCCTACGAGCAGTACTTC.

The chain employs TRBV7-2 and TRBJ2-7, with no clear D. Germline lookup yields CDR1 SGHTA and CDR2 FQGNSA. The CDR3 length is 14 residues. The V end lost 10 bases, the J end lost 2 bases, and 18 bases lay between the germline ends. The CDR3 DNA reads as TGTGCCACCACCGAGAGTGTTGCCGCCTACGAGCAGTACTTC. This sequence encodes CATTESVAAYEQYF.

The CDR3 loop is CASSSRGAGYEQYF. Here the CDR3 DNA reads TGTGCCAGCAGTTCTCGGGGAGCGGGATACGAGCAGTACTTC. The V gene is TRBV6-5, the J gene TRBJ2-7; 7 bases line up with TRBD2. V shed 4 bases, J shed 4 bases, and the junction held 7 bases outside the gene matches. In germline, CDR1 is MNHEY, CDR2 SVGAGI. The CDR3 has 14 residues.

The V call is TRBV6-2 or TRBV6-3, the J call TRBJ1-5; no reliable D call. CDR1 and CDR2 from the germline V gene are MNHEY and SVGEGT. V dropped 4 bases and J dropped 7 bases, with 17 bases sitting between them. The CDR3 totals 15 residues. The CDR3: CASSSTGPLAQPQHF. The CDR3 nucleotides read TGTGCCAGCAGTTCCACCGGGCCACTAGCGCAGCCCCAGCATTTT.

The V gene is TRBV4-1, the J gene TRBJ1-3; TRBD1 aligns across 8 bases. Germline values: CDR1 MGHRA, CDR2 YSYEKL. After removal of 4 bases from V and 3 bases from J, the junction contained 8 bases not matched to a gene. The CDR3 is made up of 16 amino acids. This CDR3 is CASSRLAGGYGNTIYF. CDR3 DNA: TGCGCCAGCAGCCGATTGGCAGGGGGCTATGGAAACACCATATATTTT.

The chain carries TRBV7-9 and TRBJ2-5; D perhaps matches TRBD1 (6 bases). The CDR3 is 15 residues long. Trimming left V 4 bases short and J 0 bases short, with 12 bases between. Per the germline V gene, CDR1 is SEHNR and CDR2 is FQNEAQ (reference sequence). CDR3 sequence reads: CASSSPGQYQETQYF. Here the CDR3 DNA reads TGTGCCAGCAGCTCCCCCGGACAGTACCAAGAGACCCAGTACTTC. The variable domain in full, completed from reference TRBV7-9 and TRBJ2-5, reads DTGVSQNPRHKITKRGQNVTFRCDPISEHNRLYWYRQTLGQGPEFLTYFQNEAQLEKSRLLSDRFSAERPKGSFSTLEIQRTEQGDSAMYLCASSSPGQYQETQYFGPGTRLLVL.

The V gene is TRBV5-6, the J gene TRBJ2-7; TRBD1 aligns across 7 bases. The CDR3 extends over 14 amino acids. V lost 3 bases and J lost 4; bases outside the gene matches: 7. Germline assignment: CDR1 SGHDT and CDR2 YYEEEE. The CDR3 sequence: CASSWAGTDYEQYF. The CDR3 bases are TGTGCCAGCAGCTGGGCCGGGACAGATTACGAGCAGTACTTC.

The rearrangement joins TRBV5-8 to TRBJ2-6, with D possibly TRBD1 on 5 matching bases. Germline CDR1 SGHTS, CDR2 YDEGEE. The CDR3 sequence is 14 residues long. Trimming pared 4 bases from V and 5 bases from J, leaving 10 bases between. Here the CDR3 DNA reads TGTGCCAGCAGCCTCCAGGGCTGGGCCAACGTCCTGACTTTC. This gives the protein CASSLQGWANVLTF.

This chain links TRBV12-5 with TRBJ1-1; D ambiguous. The CDR3 spans 13 residues. V was trimmed by 2 bases and J by 8 bases, leaving 12 bases between them. CDR1 is LGHNT and CDR2 is FRNRAP in the germline V gene. CDR3 sequence (DNA): TGTGCTAGTGGTTTGTTCCCGTTCAGGGAAGCTTTCTTT. Its protein product is CASGLFPFREAFF.

This chain links TRBV5-6 with TRBJ1-2, with D perhaps matching TRBD1 (6 bases). CDR3 length equals 16 residues. Germline V lookup: CDR1 SGHDT, CDR2 YYEEEE. Trimming stripped 0 bases from V and 6 bases from J, with 18 bases between. CDR3 sequence reads: CASSLDGGPLENGYTF. The CDR3 DNA sequence: TGTGCCAGCAGCTTGGACGGGGGGCCTTTAGAAAATGGCTACACCTTC. Drawing the rest from reference TRBV5-6 and TRBJ1-2, the complete variable domain is DAGVTQSPTHLIKTRGQQVTLRCSPKSGHDTVSWYQQALGQGPQFIFQYYEEEERQRGNFPDRFSGHQFPNYSSELNVNALLLGDSALYLCASSLDGGPLENGYTFGSGTRLTVV.

The V and J genes are TRBV4-3 and TRBJ1-1, with D possibly being TRBD1 (6 bases). Trimming took 0 bases from V and 11 from J, leaving 25 bases between them. The CDR3 runs to 17 residues. Germline V gives CDR1 LGHNA, CDR2 YSLEER. CDR3 sequence (DNA): TGCGCCAGCAGCCAAGACTTGAACAGGGAAGTAAACTTCGGCGCTTTCTTT. It is translated as CASSQDLNREVNFGAFF.

The chain combines TRBV27 with TRBJ1-4; D is undetermined. Trimming cost V 6 bases and J 8 bases, with 13 bases left between them. The CDR3 loop spans 13 amino acids. CDR1 is MNHEY, CDR2 SMNVEV, per germline (reference sequence). CDR3 nucleotides: TGTGCCAGCAGGGATCTAACCGGGGAAAAACTGTTTTTT. Residues: CASRDLTGEKLFF.

The chain is built from TRBV5-1 and TRBJ2-5; 14 bases match TRBD2. The germline CDR1 and CDR2 sequences are SGHRS and YFSETQ. The CDR3 has 15 amino acids. Trimming cost V 7 bases and J 1 base; bases outside gene matches: 3. CDR3 sequence: CASGTSGGRQETQYF. CDR3 bases: TGCGCCAGCGGGACTAGCGGGGGTCGCCAAGAGACCCAGTACTTC.

The V and J genes are TRBV19 and TRBJ1-2, with 12 bases that match TRBD1. V shed 7 bases, J shed 3 bases, and the junction held 3 bases outside the gene matches. Germline V gives CDR1 LNHDA, CDR2 SQIVND (reference sequence). This CDR3 region has 14 residues. CDR3 coding DNA: TGTGCCAGTAAACGGGACAGGGGGCACTATGGCTACACCTTC. This sequence encodes CASKRDRGHYGYTF.

The CDR3 loop reads CASMGEVNTEAFF. The CDR3, as DNA: TGTGCCAGCATGGGGGAGGTGAACACTGAAGCTTTCTTT. The rearrangement uses TRBV2 and TRBJ1-1, with a tentative D call TRBD1 (5 bases). Trimming stripped 7 bases from V and 0 bases from J, with 9 bases between. Germline V CDR1 and CDR2: SNHLY, FYNNEI. The length of the CDR3 is 13 residues. Full variable domain (outside the CDR3, taken from reference TRBV2 and TRBJ1-1): EPEVTQTPSHQVTQMGQEVILRCVPISNHLYFYWYRQILGQKVEFLVSFYNNEISEKSEIFDDQFSVERPDGSNFTLKIRSTKLEDSAMYFCASMGEVNTEAFFGQGTRLTVV.

The J gene is TRBJ1-6, the V gene TRBV28; D is perhaps TRBD1 (6 bases). This CDR3 has 15 residues. CDR1 MDHEN and CDR2 SYDVKM come from the germline V gene. Trimming pared 2 bases from V and 8 bases from J, leaving 13 bases between. CDR3 amino acids: CASSLPDSGDSPLHF. CDR3 nucleotides: TGTGCCAGCAGTTTACCGGACAGTGGGGATTCACCCCTCCACTTT. Combining the CDR3 with reference TRBV28 and TRBJ1-6 gives the whole variable domain DVKVTQSSRYLVKRTGEKVFLECVQDMDHENMFWYRQDPGLGLRLIYFSYDVKMKEKGDIPEGYSVSREKKERFSLILESASTNQTSMYLCASSLPDSGDSPLHFGNGTRLTVT.

This clone has a handful of counts. CDR3 sequence reads: CASSVATTMVDTQYF. CDR3 DNA: TGTGCCAGCAGCGTAGCGACTACCATGGTTGATACGCAGTATTTT. The chain links TRBV9 to TRBJ2-3, with D perhaps TRBD2 (5 bases). The CDR3 totals 15 residues. Germline CDR1 is SGDLS and CDR2 is YYNGEE. Trimming shortened V by 0 bases and J by 6 bases, and 14 bases separated the two germline ends.

The chain links TRBV5-1 to TRBJ1-1, with D perhaps matching TRBD1 (6 bases). Looked up from germline, CDR1 is SGHRS and CDR2 is YFSETQ. Trimming removed 0 bases from V and 4 bases from J, with 10 bases in between. The CDR3 sequence is 14 residues long. The CDR3 protein is CASSLGQGFTEAFF. Written as DNA, the CDR3 is TGCGCCAGCAGCTTGGGTCAGGGGTTCACTGAAGCTTTCTTT.

The rearrangement joins TRBV11-2 to TRBJ2-1; TRBD1 matches 9 bases. Germline CDR1 is SGHAT and CDR2 is FQNNGV. Trimming cost V 6 bases and J 5 bases; bases outside gene matches: 5. The CDR3 is made up of 14 amino acids. The CDR3 DNA follows: TGTGCCAGCAGGGGGACAGGGCAGAACAATGAGCAGTTCTTC. This translates into CASRGTGQNNEQFF.

This sequence joins TRBV6-5 and TRBJ1-1; tentative D call: TRBD1 (5 bases). Germline V gene lookup returns CDR1 MNHEY and CDR2 SVGAGI. The CDR3 totals 13 residues. The V end was cut by 6 bases, the J end by 0 bases, with 8 bases between. CDR3 DNA: TGTGCCAGCAGAGGACAATTGAACACTGAAGCTTTCTTT. This codes for CASRGQLNTEAFF.

The chain uses TRBV19 and TRBJ2-5; 7 positions agree with TRBD1. The CDR3 consists of 13 residues. Losses at the gene ends were 5 bases for V and 4 bases for J; bases not matched to a gene: 4. The germline V gene encodes CDR1 LNHDA and CDR2 SQIVND (reference sequence). CDR3 sequence reads: CASSLNRGETQYF. DNA of the CDR3: TGTGCCAGTAGTCTGAACAGGGGAGAGACCCAGTACTTC.

This chain connects TRBV6-5 to TRBJ1-1; D is perhaps TRBD1 (6 bases). The germline V gene has CDR1 MNHEY and CDR2 SVGAGI. The CDR3 is 13 amino acids. Trimming pared 7 bases from V and 5 bases from J, leaving 14 bases between. DNA for the CDR3: TGTGCCAGCACCACGACCCAGGGGACTGAAGCTTTCTTT. It specifies CASTTTQGTEAFF.

This chain connects TRBV4-1 to TRBJ2-1; 8 bases line up with TRBD2. The germline V gene has CDR1 MGHRA and CDR2 YSYEKL. This CDR3 region has 18 residues. Trimming at V came to 0 bases and at J to 8 bases, leaving 15 bases not matched to a gene. In DNA form, the CDR3 reads TGCGCCAGCAGCCAAGATACTAGCGGAGGACCCCCTTGGGATGAGCAGTTCTTC. It translates to CASSQDTSGGPPWDEQFF.

This clone occurred a few times. This rearrangement joins TRBV3-1 (or the pseudogene TRBV3-2) to TRBJ2-7, with D perhaps matching TRBD2 (7 bases). V dropped 4 bases and J dropped 7 bases, with 20 bases sitting between them. Germline CDR1 and CDR2: LGHDT and YNNKEL (reference sequence). The CDR3 totals 15 residues. This chain's CDR3 is CASSLSGGGAEEQYF. The CDR3 nucleotides are TGTGCCAGCAGCCTCTCCGGAGGGGGGGCGGAAGAGCAGTACTTC.

The V call is TRBV5-1, the J call TRBJ2-1, with D possibly matching TRBD1 (6 bases). Germline V gene data show CDR1 as SGHRS and CDR2 as YFSETQ. Trimming cost V 4 bases and J 8 bases, with 25 bases left between them. CDR3 length: 17 amino acids. CDR3 in DNA: TGCGCCAGCAGCATACGGTACAGGGACGGTTTGGATGATGAGCAGTTCTTC. Encoded protein: CASSIRYRDGLDDEQFF.

For the CDR3, the DNA is TGTGCCAGCAGCTTATCTGGGCAGACAGGCAATGAGCAGTTCTTC. Amino acid sequence: CASSLSGQTGNEQFF. The genes are TRBV7-3 and TRBJ2-1, with D perhaps TRBD1 (6 bases). From germline, CDR1 is SGHTA and CDR2 FQGTGA. This CDR3 spans 15 amino acids. V lost 2 bases and J 6 bases, leaving 14 bases between the germline ends.

The V call is TRBV27, the J call TRBJ1-1; tentatively, D is TRBD1 (6 bases). V lost 1 base and J 1 base, leaving 10 bases between the germline ends. This CDR3 has 15 residues. The germline V gene has CDR1 MNHEY and CDR2 SMNVEV (reference sequence). The chain's CDR3 is CASSLYTGPNTEAFF. In nucleotides, the CDR3 is TGTGCCAGCAGTTTATATACAGGGCCGAACACTGAAGCTTTCTTT.

The rearrangement uses TRBV11-3 and TRBJ2-7, with TRBD1 matching 7 bases. Germline V gene sequence: CDR1 SGHNT, CDR2 YENEEA. The ends lost 2 bases at V and 6 bases at J; junction bases unmatched: 4. This CDR3 contains 13 residues. The CDR3 loop is CASSLKQGTEQYF. CDR3 sequence (DNA): TGTGCCAGCAGCTTAAAACAGGGGACCGAGCAGTACTTC.

V and J are TRBV9 and TRBJ2-7, with D perhaps TRBD2 (6 bases). Trimming left V 0 bases short and J 0 bases short, with 13 bases between. CDR1 and CDR2 from the germline V gene are SGDLS and YYNGEE. CDR3 length: 16 amino acids. This CDR3 is CASSVDGGATSYEQYF. The CDR3 DNA reads as TGTGCCAGCAGCGTAGATGGCGGGGCGACCTCCTACGAGCAGTACTTC.

The V gene is TRBV19, the J gene TRBJ2-1, with 11 bases fitting TRBD2. This CDR3 has 17 amino acids. The germline CDR1 and CDR2 sequences are LNHDA and SQIVND (reference sequence). Losses at the gene ends were 6 bases for V and 0 bases for J; bases not matched to a gene: 7. CDR3 nucleotide sequence: TGTGCCAGTAGGACAACTAGCGGGGGTAGCTCCTACAATGAGCAGTTCTTC. Translating gives CASRTTSGGSSYNEQFF. Drawing the rest from reference TRBV19 and TRBJ2-1, the complete variable domain is DGGITQSPKYLFRKEGQNVTLSCEQNLNHDAMYWYRQDPGQGLRLIYYSQIVNDFQKGDIAEGYSVSREKKESFPLTVTSAQKNPTAFYLCASRTTSGGSSYNEQFFGPGTRLTVL.